This is a list of T cell receptor beta chains from one sample in a study of T-cell reconstitution after alpha-beta-depleted transplantation in children. TCRdb analysed the PCR reads with MiXCR anew, one entry per CDR3 protein. The sample yields about 1,000,000 distinct CDR3 sequences, roughly 31% seen once. The specimen comprised PBMCs, mostly from graft donor cells, sampled 360 days after TCRalphabeta/CD19-depleted stem cell transplant. The receptors originated from a boy younger than two who had a stem cell transplant for SCID, so the T cells may come from the graft donor. Each CDR3 is given with its conserved first and last residue. A D gene is named only where the DNA matches it firmly. Rows may omit the clone size; those that give it use once, few, many or a size class.

j_call | d_call | v_call | clone_size | cdr3_nt | cdr3_aa
TRBJ2-1 | NA | TRBV7-2 | few | TGTGCCAGCAGCTTAGGCCAAGCTAGTCAAAGGTACAATGAGCAGTTCTTC | CASSLGQASQRYNEQFF
TRBJ1-2 | NA | TRBV28 | once | TGTGCCAGCAGTCCATGGCGGCCTAACTATGGCTACACCTTC | CASSPWRPNYGYTF
TRBJ1-1 | NA | TRBV12-3/TRBV12-4 | NA | TGTGCCAGCAGTCCAATGACAAAGAGGGTCACTGAAGCTTTCTTT | CASSPMTKRVTEAFF
TRBJ1-1 | NA | TRBV10-3 | few | TGTGCCATCAGTGACCCCCTAGGGTTCACTGAAGCTTTCTTT | CAISDPLGFTEAFF
TRBJ2-1 | NA | TRBV7-7 | few | TGTGCCAGCAGCTTATTCCATAGCTCCTACAATGAGCAGTTCTTC | CASSLFHSSYNEQFF
TRBJ1-1 | TRBD1 | TRBV20-1 | NA | TGCAGTGGTCGGGACAGGGAGAACACTGAAGCTTTCTTT | CSGRDRENTEAFF
TRBJ1-1 | NA | TRBV5-1 | NA | TGCGCCAGCAGCCCCGCTCGCCCGAACACTGAAGCTTTCTTT | CASSPARPNTEAFF
TRBJ1-3 | NA | TRBV4-2 | NA | TGTGCCAGCAGCCGGACGGGGCTCGAACCTGGAAACACCATATATTTT | CASSRTGLEPGNTIYF
TRBJ1-1 | TRBD1 | TRBV5-1 | NA | TGCGCCAGCAGCACCCAGGGAGACAGGGCTCGGAACACTGAAGCTTTCTTT | CASSTQGDRARNTEAFF
TRBJ1-4 | TRBD1 | TRBV7-9 | many | TGTGCCAGCAGCCCCGGGACAGGGACTAATGAAAAACTGTTTTTT | CASSPGTGTNEKLFF
TRBJ1-4 | NA | TRBV4-1 | NA | TGCGCCAGCAGCCAAGATCCACGGTATCATGGAGGAAAACTGTTTTTT | CASSQDPRYHGGKLFF
TRBJ2-6 | NA | TRBV14 | NA | TGTGCCAGCAGCCCCCTATCGCGGGCTTCTGGGGCCAACGTCCTGACTTTC | CASSPLSRASGANVLTF
TRBJ2-1 | NA | TRBV7-2 | many | TGTGCCAGCAGTTCGCTAAATGAGCAGTTCTTC | CASSSLNEQFF
TRBJ1-4 | NA | TRBV6-2/TRBV6-3 | few | TGTGCCAGCAGTGCGGGAAACGGTGAAAAACTGTTTTTT | CASSAGNGEKLFF
TRBJ1-3 | NA | TRBV5-1 | few | TGCGCCAGCAGCTTGTATTTCTGGACAGACTCTGGAAACACCATATATTTT | CASSLYFWTDSGNTIYF
TRBJ2-5 | NA | TRBV5-1 | NA | TGCGCCAGCAGCGACTCAGGGATACGTGAGACCCAGTACTTC | CASSDSGIRETQYF